This TCR beta chain was sequenced in a study of molecular identifiers for immune sequencing clone quantification. The wider study: Four of five RNA aliquots from around 20,000 or 100,000 naive CD8 T cells were sequenced. Study-level findings and limits: Barcodes shared by identical TCR molecules could lead to underestimated sizes of highly expanded clones.

This CDR3 is built from 14 residues. The V end was cut by 2 bases, the J end by 0 bases, with 6 bases between. Per germline, CDR1 SGHRS and CDR2 YFSETQ. As for this clonotype: Its antigen is undetermined.

Each CDR3 protein gets one entry after TCRdb re-called the PCR reads with MiXCR. The table lists approximately 100,000 distinct CDR3 sequences, roughly 38% of them singletons, with around 3.9% in the top ten. The sequenced sample was naive CD8+ T cells from blood, with Jurkat cell RNA spiked in. Documented subset: FACS-sorted CD8+CD4-CCR7+CD45RA+ naive T cells. This receptor was identified in a human donor in good health. Some libraries in this study had Jurkat cell RNA spiked in. The rearrangement joins TRBV5-1 to TRBJ2-1, with unresolved D. CDR3 in DNA: TGCGCCAGCAGCTTCGCGGACTCCTACAATGAGCAGTTCTTC. This sequence encodes CASSFADSYNEQFF.